This T cell receptor beta chain was documented in a study of T-cell memory formation after mild COVID-19. TCRdb reprocessed the 5' RACE reads via MiXCR and lists one record per CDR3 protein. The sample yields approximately 50,000 distinct CDR3 sequences, roughly a tenth seen once. V lost 4 bases and J lost 5, with 6 bases in between. Looked up from germline, CDR1 is MNHNS and CDR2 is SASEGT. This CDR3 region has 12 residues. Source material: PBMCs or a T cell subset sorted from them (not recorded which). This chain uses TRBV6-1 with TRBJ2-1; D remains ambiguous. This receptor was taken from an adult woman who had mild COVID-19 (a few samples of this study predate the infection). Cell type and time point are not known. The DNA of the CDR3 is TGTGCCAGCAGTGCCTGGGACAATGAGCAGTTCTTC. Its protein is CASSAWDNEQFF.